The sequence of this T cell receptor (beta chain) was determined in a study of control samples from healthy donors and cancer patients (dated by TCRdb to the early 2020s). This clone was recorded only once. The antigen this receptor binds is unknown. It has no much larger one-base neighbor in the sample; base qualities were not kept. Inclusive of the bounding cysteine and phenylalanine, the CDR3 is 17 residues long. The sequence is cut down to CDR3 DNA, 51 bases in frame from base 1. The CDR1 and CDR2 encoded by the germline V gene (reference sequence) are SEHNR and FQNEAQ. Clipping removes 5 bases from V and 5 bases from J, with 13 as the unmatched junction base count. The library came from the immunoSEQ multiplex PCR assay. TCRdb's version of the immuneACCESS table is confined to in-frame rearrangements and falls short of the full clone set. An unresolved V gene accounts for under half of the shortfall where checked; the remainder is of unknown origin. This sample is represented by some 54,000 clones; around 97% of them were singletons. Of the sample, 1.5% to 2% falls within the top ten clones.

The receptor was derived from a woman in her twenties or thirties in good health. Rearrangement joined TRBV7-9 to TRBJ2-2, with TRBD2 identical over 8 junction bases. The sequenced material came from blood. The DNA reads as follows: TGTGCCAGCAGCCGACCTCAGCGGGAGAAGGGAACCGGGGAGCTGTTTTTT. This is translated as CASSRPQREKGTGELFF.